The 2 T cell receptor beta chains below were found in one sample sequenced in a study of glioma-infiltrating T cells after dendritic cell vaccination. Profiling relied on immunoSEQ multiplex PCR, and the TCRdb table lists in-frame clones only, not all of them. The sample yields about 99,000 clones, roughly 76% seen once. Material: blood, obtained before dendritic cell vaccination. These receptors came from a human donor with glioblastoma.

The chain recombines TRBV7-8 with TRBJ2-1; a weak D match, TRBD2 (6 bases). CDR3 length: 16 residues. Germline CDR1 and CDR2: SGHVS and FQNEAQ. V shed 5 bases and J shed 4 bases, with 18 bases lying between them. CDR3 sequence (DNA): TGTGCCAGCAGCATACGAGGCGGGGACTTTTACAATGAGCAGTTCTTC. Translation gives CASSIRGGDFYNEQFF.

The V and J genes are TRBV10-1 and TRBJ2-3; 8 nucleotides match TRBD2. This CDR3 has 16 amino acids. After removal of 1 base from V and 2 bases from J, the junction contained 5 bases not matched to a gene. The germline gives CDR1 WNHNN, CDR2 SYGVQD (reference sequence). The CDR3 region has the DNA TGCGCCAGCAGTGAGTTTCGGGGGGGCCTCACAGATACGCAGTATTTT. Amino acid sequence: CASSEFRGGLTDTQYF.